The sequence of this TCR beta chain was determined in a study of cytomegalovirus exposure and HLA in healthy donors. Turning to the study itself: There were roughly 80 million unique TCRs (from HLA-typed donors) in an early data release.

Healthy bone marrow donors made up the donors. In regard to this clone: What it recognizes is unknown.

Study results and limitations: Further analysis, carried out later, found HLA-associated TCR beta chains more clonally expanded than equally common other chains. Among the CMV-associated chains, a few were confirmed in vitro as specific for CMV antigens.

The PCR was carried out with 60 Vbeta primers and 13 Jbeta primers. Libraries were prepared by immunoSEQ multiplex PCR; TCRdb keeps only in-frame clonotypes and omits some of them. The sample contains 180,000 or so clones, over 65% of which appear only once. The germline gives CDR1 SEHNR, CDR2 FQNEAQ (reference sequence). V lost 5 bases and J 8 bases, leaving 19 bases between the germline ends. The CDR3 extends over 14 amino acids. The chain recombines TRBV7-9 with TRBJ2-7, with TRBD2 as a possible D gene (6 bases). The material sequenced was PBMCs. The sequence derives from a man aged 18 to 29 in good health and CMV-seronegative. The CDR3 loop is CASSDPATEGQQYF. The CDR3 nucleotides are TGTGCCAGCAGCGACCCGGCTACGGAGGGTCAGCAGTACTTC. Looking up the rest from reference TRBV7-9 and TRBJ2-7 gives the full variable domain: DTGVSQNPRHKITKRGQNVTFRCDPISEHNRLYWYRQTLGQGPEFLTYFQNEAQLEKSRLLSDRFSAERPKGSFSTLEIQRTEQGDSAMYLCASSDPATEGQQYFGPGTRLTVT.